This T cell receptor beta chain appears in the sequencing data of a study of T cell responses to AZD1222 COVID-19 vaccine. General observations from the study: Among spike-specific TCRs, nearly half reportedly target unmutated variant regions.

A note on this clone: Its antigen is undetermined.

Method: immunoSEQ multiplex PCR; TCRdb's copy keeps in-frame clones and lacks some. The data hold about 110,000 clones, with around 84% observed a single time. V lost 6 bases, J lost 4 bases, and 9 bases lay in between. Germline CDR1 and CDR2: MNHEY and SVGAGI. CDR3 size: 12 residues. The receptor was isolated from an adult in good health. This specimen was peripheral blood, taken on day 0 of AZD1222 vaccination. The chain has TRBV6-5 and TRBJ1-2; D unclear. CDR3 nucleotide sequence: TGTGCCAGCAGCATCTCTGGCTATGGCTACACCTTC. As protein: CASSISGYGYTF.